What follows are 20 T cell receptor beta chains derived from one specimen sequenced in a study of Graves' ophthalmopathy and Graves' hyperthyroidism. Using RNA transcripts, the TCR beta CDR3 regions were amplified. HTBI primers were employed in first-round RT-PCR, then a second-round multiplex PCR followed. TCRdb processed the multiplex PCR reads anew with MiXCR; each CDR3 protein has one entry. The sample includes some 400,000 distinct CDR3 sequences, 15% to 20% seen only once; the top ten take roughly 1.5%. Sequenced material: peripheral blood. Receptor source: a woman aged 18-35 years with Graves' ophthalmopathy.

This clonotype was recorded at least ten times. As DNA, the CDR3 is TGTGCCAGCAGCGTCGTTAATTCACCCCTCCACTTT. It translates to CASSVVNSPLHF. The genes are TRBV12-3 or TRBV12-4 and TRBJ1-6; D not resolved. The CDR3 extends over 12 amino acids. V gave up 6 bases and J gave up 6 bases, with 6 bases separating them.

This clonotype was counted many times. V and J are TRBV6-4 and TRBJ2-5; D ambiguous. The ends were cut back, 0 bases at V and 3 bases at J, with 11 bases in the middle. The CDR3 spans 15 residues. Germline V gives CDR1 MRHNA, CDR2 SNTAGT. Here the CDR3 reads CASSDSETDEETQYF. The DNA of the CDR3 is TGTGCCAGCAGTGACTCAGAAACAGATGAAGAGACCCAGTACTTC.

Many counts were recorded for this clonotype. This rearrangement joins TRBV28 to TRBJ1-1; a weak D match, TRBD1 (5 bases). The germline V gene encodes CDR1 MDHEN and CDR2 SYDVKM. This CDR3 spans 14 amino acids. V was clipped by 5 bases and J by 6 bases, with 16 bases between them. The CDR3 nucleotides read TGTGCCAGCAGTGTAGGGACCTGGGGCCCTGAAGCTTTCTTT. It codes for CASSVGTWGPEAFF.

This clonotype was counted at least ten times. This sequence joins TRBV20-1 and TRBJ1-1; no definite D call. The CDR3 totals 13 residues. Trimming took 4 bases from V and 6 from J, leaving 15 bases between them. Germline V gene lookup returns CDR1 DFQATT and CDR2 SNEGSKA (reference sequence). DNA for the CDR3: TGCAGTGCTAACCATAGACGGGTTGCTGAAGCTTTCTTT. The encoded protein is CSANHRRVAEAFF.

The chain couples TRBV18 to TRBJ2-7; 12 nucleotides align to TRBD2. The CDR3 extends over 15 amino acids. CDR1 and CDR2 (germline): KGHSH, LQKENI. J gave up 8 bases and V 6 bases, and 11 bases lay outside the gene matches. CDR3 DNA: TGTGCCAGCTCTCCGGATGGACTAGCGGGAAGCCAGCAGTACTTC. Translation: CASSPDGLAGSQQYF.

This clonotype was recorded a few times. This rearrangement joins TRBV6-2 or TRBV6-3 to TRBJ1-5; tentative D call: TRBD1 (5 bases). This CDR3 contains 15 residues. V was clipped by 1 base and J by 1 base, with 8 bases between them. Germline V gene data show CDR1 as MNHEY and CDR2 as SVGEGT. The CDR3 loop is CASSYFRGSNQPQHF. CDR3 in DNA: TGTGCCAGCAGTTACTTTCGGGGGAGCAATCAGCCCCAGCATTTT.

The gene calls are TRBV20-1 and TRBJ1-2; TRBD1 agrees at 8 bases. This CDR3 comprises 14 residues. Germline trimming cut 2 bases from V and 2 bases from J; bases unmatched to any gene: 4. Germline CDR1 reads DFQATT; CDR2 reads SNEGSKA (reference sequence). For the CDR3, the DNA is TGCAGTGCTAGACCCCGGACAGGGAACTATGGCTACACCTTC. It codes for CSARPRTGNYGYTF.

This clonotype came up many times. This chain uses TRBV20-1 with TRBJ2-2; weak D call: TRBD1 (6 bases). The CDR3 has 14 residues. Germline V CDR1 and CDR2: DFQATT, SNEGSKA (reference sequence). The V end lost 3 bases, the J end lost 4 bases, and 12 bases lay between the germline ends. The CDR3 loop reads CSASSDRPTGELFF. For the CDR3, the DNA is TGCAGTGCTAGTTCCGACAGGCCCACCGGGGAGCTGTTTTTT.

This clonotype showed up many times. The chain is built from TRBV6-5 and TRBJ1-6; D remains ambiguous. This CDR3 contains 15 residues. Deletions cut 11 bases from V and 8 bases from J, with 22 bases between. Germline values: CDR1 MNHEY, CDR2 SVGAGI. CDR3 nucleotide sequence: TGTGCCGCTCGCCTACCCGTGGGAACTCATTCACCCCTCCACTTT. Protein: CAARLPVGTHSPLHF.

V is TRBV7-2 and J is TRBJ2-7; D remains unclear. The CDR3 sequence is 12 residues long. Germline loops: CDR1 SGHTA, CDR2 FQGNSA. Deletions cut 0 bases from V and 5 bases from J, with 5 bases between. The CDR3 nucleotides read TGTGCCAGCAGCTTAGCGCTAGACGAGCAGTACTTC. Its translation: CASSLALDEQYF.

The genes are TRBV24-1 and TRBJ1-1; D is possibly TRBD1 (5 bases). The CDR3 spans 13 residues. With 7 bases removed from V and 5 bases from J, the gap between germline ends came to 13 bases. CDR1 is KGHDR, CDR2 SFDVKD, per germline. The DNA of the CDR3 is TGTGCCACCAGAAAAGGGGTTGGGACTGAAGCTTTCTTT. This translates into CATRKGVGTEAFF.

This clonotype was recorded many times. This chain uses TRBV4-1 with TRBJ1-1; D is uncertain. The CDR3 is 14 residues long. The germline V gene has CDR1 MGHRA and CDR2 YSYEKL. Trimming took 0 bases from V and 1 from J, leaving 6 bases between them. Written as DNA, the CDR3 is TGCGCCAGCAGCCAAGATCTCCCGAACACTGAAGCTTTCTTT. This translates into CASSQDLPNTEAFF.

There are a few counts of this clonotype. V gene TRBV7-2 combines with J gene TRBJ1-1; D is possibly TRBD1 (6 bases). Trimming cost V 0 bases and J 6 bases, with 14 bases left between them. Germline CDR1 reads SGHTA; CDR2 reads FQGNSA. This CDR3 comprises 15 residues. The CDR3 is CASSLAFTGRAEAFF. The CDR3 nucleotides read TGTGCCAGCAGCTTAGCGTTTACAGGGAGGGCTGAAGCTTTCTTT.

This clonotype showed up many times. This sequence joins TRBV4-1 and TRBJ1-3; D is possibly TRBD1 (5 bases). CDR1 MGHRA and CDR2 YSYEKL come from the germline V gene. The V end was cut by 0 bases, the J end by 4 bases, with 10 bases between. The CDR3 covers 15 residues. CDR3 protein: CASSQDGAAGNTIYF. The CDR3 DNA reads as TGCGCCAGCAGCCAAGATGGGGCCGCCGGAAACACCATATATTTT.

In its sample, this clonotype was seen many times. CDR3 nucleotides: TGTGCCAGCAGCTTAATCGCGGGAACGACCTACGAGCAGTACTTC. Protein product: CASSLIAGTTYEQYF. The chain has TRBV11-2 and TRBJ2-7; maybe TRBD2 (6 bases). With 2 bases removed from V and 2 bases from J, the gap between germline ends came to 13 bases. CDR3 length equals 15 residues. Germline V gene lookup returns CDR1 SGHAT and CDR2 FQNNGV. The whole variable domain, filled in from reference TRBV11-2 and TRBJ2-7, reads EAGVAQSPRYKIIEKRQSVAFWCNPISGHATLYWYQQILGQGPKLLIQFQNNGVVDDSQLPKDRFSAERLKGVDSTLKIQPAKLEDSAVYLCASSLIAGTTYEQYFGPGTRLTVT.

At least ten counts were recorded for this clonotype. This chain joins TRBV29-1 and TRBJ2-7; 7 bases line up with TRBD2. Trimming at V came to 4 bases and at J to 2 bases, leaving 14 bases not matched to a gene. Germline assignment: CDR1 SQVTM and CDR2 ANQGSEA. CDR3 length: 16 residues. DNA of the CDR3: TGCAGCGTTGCCGGTCGAGGAGCGGGGAAACCCTACGAGCAGTACTTC. It codes for CSVAGRGAGKPYEQYF.

The chain links TRBV30 to TRBJ1-3, with D possibly being TRBD1 (6 bases). This CDR3 has 15 amino acids. Germline V gene sequence: CDR1 GTSNPN, CDR2 SVGIG (reference sequence). The V and J ends lost 4 bases and 0 bases respectively, with 13 bases between them. The DNA of the CDR3 is TGTGCCTGGAACCAGGGGCTCCACTCTGGAAACACCATATATTTT. Encoded protein: CAWNQGLHSGNTIYF. Supplemented by reference TRBV30 and TRBJ1-3, the full variable domain reads SQTIHQWPATLVQPVGSPLSLECTVEGTSNPNLYWYRQAAGRGLQLLFYSVGIGQISSEVPQNLSASRPQDRQFILSSKKLLLSDSGFYLCAWNQGLHSGNTIYFGEGSWLTVV.

This clonotype was seen repeatedly, ten times or more. The chain combines TRBV6-1 with TRBJ1-5; 7 bases map to TRBD1. The germline gives CDR1 MNHNS, CDR2 SASEGT. The CDR3 consists of 15 residues. V shed 4 bases and J 7 bases; nucleotides not matched to a gene: 10. CDR3 sequence: CASSAFDRAEQPQHF. DNA of the CDR3: TGTGCCAGCAGTGCCTTCGACAGGGCTGAGCAGCCCCAGCATTTT.

The chain carries TRBV6-1 and TRBJ2-7; D perhaps matches TRBD1 (6 bases). Germline CDR1 and CDR2: MNHNS and SASEGT. The CDR3 has 15 residues. V lost 6 bases and J lost 0, with 15 bases in between. CDR3 amino acids: CASSPNRGGSYEQYF. The CDR3 nucleotides read TGTGCCAGCAGCCCCAATCGAGGGGGCTCCTACGAGCAGTACTTC.

This clonotype occurred many times. V is TRBV30 and J is TRBJ1-2, with a possible D match to TRBD1 (6 bases). The CDR3 is 16 residues long. Germline V gene data show CDR1 as GTSNPN and CDR2 as SVGIG (reference sequence). V was cut by 0 bases and J by 4 bases, with 18 bases left in between. The CDR3 spells CAWSVIGGSAGYGYTF. As DNA, the CDR3 is TGTGCCTGGAGTGTCATCGGGGGCTCGGCCGGCTATGGCTACACCTTC.